The 20 T cell receptor beta chains below were found in one sample sequenced in a study of breast tumors, draining lymph nodes, adjacent tissues. TCRdb called the multiplex PCR reads again in MiXCR, with one record for every CDR3 protein. The sample has some 170,000 distinct CDR3 sequences; roughly a third are singletons. Breast cancer patients provided tissue from their axillary draining lymph nodes. Source material: axillary lymph node tissue. The receptors derive from a female donor with breast cancer. Some clones in this sample may be carry-over from other donors' samples.

The V and J genes are TRBV2 and TRBJ2-2, with D perhaps TRBD1 or TRBD2 (5 bases each). CDR1 and CDR2 (germline): SNHLY, FYNNEI. Trimming left V 7 bases short and J 8 bases short, with 17 bases between. The CDR3 is 14 amino acids. DNA for the CDR3: TGTGCCAGCAAAACGAGGGACGTTAGGGGGGAGCTGTTTTTT. Translated, it gives CASKTRDVRGELFF.

This clonotype came up many times. This chain uses TRBV5-8 with TRBJ2-5; no clear D. Germline CDR1 SGHTS, CDR2 YDEGEE. This CDR3 comprises 12 residues. V dropped 4 bases and J dropped 7 bases, with 11 bases sitting between them. CDR3 loop: CASSVGFGTQYF. The CDR3 DNA reads as TGTGCCAGCAGCGTGGGCTTCGGGACCCAGTACTTC. Combining the CDR3 with reference TRBV5-8 and TRBJ2-5 gives the whole variable domain EAGVTQSPTHLIKTRGQQATLRCSPISGHTSVYWYQQALGLGLQFLLWYDEGEERNRGNFPPRFSGRQFPNYSSELNVNALELEDSALYLCASSVGFGTQYFGPGTRLLVL.

This clonotype was counted ten times or more. The genes are TRBV3-1 and TRBJ1-4; TRBD1 aligns across 7 bases. CDR3 length: 15 residues. Germline values: CDR1 LGHDT, CDR2 YNNKEL (reference sequence). With V trimmed by 6 bases and J by 7 bases, 11 bases remained unmatched. The chain's CDR3 is CASSGPGTVSEKLFF. CDR3 nucleotides: TGTGCCAGCAGTGGCCCCGGGACAGTAAGTGAAAAACTGTTTTTT.

Comment on this clonotype: Possible read error: a much larger clone is one base away. J is TRBJ2-7 and V is TRBV20-1, with D tentatively TRBD1 (5 bases). The CDR3 is 14 amino acids. Germline V lookup: CDR1 DFQATT, CDR2 SNEGSKA (reference sequence). CDR3 residues: CSASDPRASSEQYF. The DNA of the CDR3 is TGCAGTGCTAGCGATCCCAGGGCGTCCTCCGAGCAGTACTTC.

The table lists this clonotype with many counts. The V and J genes are TRBV18 and TRBJ2-7, with a possible D match to TRBD2 (5 bases). The germline V gene has CDR1 KGHSH and CDR2 LQKENI. Trimming left V 3 bases short and J 3 bases short, with 12 bases between. The CDR3 sequence is 14 residues long. CDR3 amino acids: CASSPPGSRYEQYF. The CDR3 nucleotides are TGTGCCAGCTCACCCCCGGGATCTCGCTACGAGCAGTACTTC.

This clonotype occurred many times. The chain carries TRBV6-2 or TRBV6-3 and TRBJ1-5, with D possibly being TRBD1 (5 bases). Germline V CDR1 and CDR2: MNHEY, SVGEGT. The CDR3 loop spans 14 amino acids. Trimming left V 2 bases short and J 5 bases short, with 10 bases between. CDR3 loop: CASSYAGKHQPQHF. The CDR3, as DNA: TGTGCCAGCAGTTACGCAGGGAAACATCAGCCCCAGCATTTT.

With regard to this clonotype: A read error may produce the germline difference seen at one junction end. The CDR3 sequence: CSARTGNRYEQCF. CDR3 in DNA: TGCAGTGCTAGGACAGGGAATCGGTACGAGCAGTGCTTC. The chain uses TRBV20-1 and TRBJ2-7; 7 bases match TRBD1. The CDR3 sequence is 13 residues long. From germline, CDR1 is DFQATT and CDR2 SNEGSKA (reference sequence).

This clonotype was observed many times. The rearrangement links TRBV19 to TRBJ1-5, with D hard to call. V was cut by 2 bases and J by 1 base, with 9 bases left in between. In germline, CDR1 is LNHDA, CDR2 SQIVND (reference sequence). This CDR3 spans 15 amino acids. CDR3: CASSISVGSNQPQHF. CDR3 DNA sequence: TGTGCCAGTAGTATATCGGTAGGGAGCAATCAGCCCCAGCATTTT.

This chain links TRBV2 with TRBJ1-1; no clear D. The ends were cut back, 7 bases at V and 1 base at J, with 7 bases in the middle. The CDR3 loop spans 12 amino acids. Germline loops: CDR1 SNHLY, CDR2 FYNNEI. The CDR3 region is CASMHTNTEAFF. DNA of the CDR3: TGTGCCAGCATGCACACGAACACTGAAGCTTTCTTT. The complete variable domain, with remaining parts taken from reference TRBV2 and TRBJ1-1, reads EPEVTQTPSHQVTQMGQEVILRCVPISNHLYFYWYRQILGQKVEFLVSFYNNEISEKSEIFDDQFSVERPDGSNFTLKIRSTKLEDSAMYFCASMHTNTEAFFGQGTRLTVV.

Details on this clonotype: Given a much more abundant clone one base away, this may be a read error. The V gene is TRBV30, the J gene TRBJ2-7; D perhaps matches TRBD1 (6 bases). The CDR3 length is 13 residues. Germline CDR1 reads GTSNPN; CDR2 reads SVGIG (reference sequence). The CDR3 loop is CAWSTGNTYGQYF. The CDR3 region has the DNA TGTGCCTGGAGCACAGGGAACACCTACGGGCAGTACTTC.

The rearrangement links TRBV15 to TRBJ1-5; D ambiguous. V was clipped by 3 bases and J by 2 bases, with 8 bases between them. Germline V gene lookup returns CDR1 LNHNV and CDR2 YYDKDF (reference sequence). The CDR3 consists of 14 residues. As DNA, the CDR3 is TGTGCCACCAGCAGTTGGGGAGGCAATCAGCCCCAGCATTTT. Protein product: CATSSWGGNQPQHF.

The chain combines TRBV28 with TRBJ2-3; D perhaps matches TRBD2 (6 bases). Germline V gene sequence: CDR1 MDHEN, CDR2 SYDVKM. The V end lost 6 bases, the J end lost 2 bases, and 15 bases lay between the germline ends. The CDR3 contains 15 residues. CDR3: CASRGPGLATDTQYF. CDR3 nucleotides: TGTGCCAGCAGGGGCCCGGGACTCGCCACAGATACGCAGTATTTT.

In this sample, this clonotype turned up many times. V and J are TRBV4-2 and TRBJ2-7; 13 bases match TRBD2. CDR1 is LGHNA and CDR2 is YNFKEQ in the germline V gene. The CDR3 consists of 15 residues. The J segment lost 3 bases and the V segment lost 6 bases, leaving 5 bases of the junction unmatched. CDR3 region: CASSGTSGTFYEQYF. In DNA form, the CDR3 reads TGTGCCAGCAGTGGGACTAGCGGGACCTTCTACGAGCAGTACTTC.

There are many counts of this clonotype. The chain has TRBV6-1 and TRBJ1-6, with D unclear. The germline V and J ends were trimmed by 5 bases and 7 bases, with 6 bases remaining between them. Germline V gives CDR1 MNHNS, CDR2 SASEGT. CDR3 size: 12 residues. CDR3 sequence reads: CASSRRNSPLHF. CDR3 DNA: TGTGCCAGCAGTCGCCGAAATTCACCCCTCCACTTT.

This clonotype was seen more than once but under ten times. The chain's CDR3 is CASSYLAGGLYNEQFF. For the CDR3, the DNA is TGTGCCAGCAGTTACCTAGCGGGGGGATTATACAATGAGCAGTTCTTC. The V gene is TRBV28, the J gene TRBJ2-1; 11 nucleotides agree with TRBD2. The CDR3 totals 16 residues. Germline values: CDR1 MDHEN, CDR2 SYDVKM. V was clipped by 4 bases and J by 4 bases; unmatched bases: 6.

For this clonotype: The junction departs from the called germline gene at one end, perhaps through a read error. The chain links TRBV7-2 to TRBJ2-1; no definite D call. Germline V gives CDR1 SGHTA, CDR2 FQGNSA. CDR3 length: 17 amino acids. CDR3 nucleotides: TGTGCCAGCAGCTTAGGTAGTACCCGTCACAAGGGCAATCAGCAGTTCTTC. Residues: CASSLGSTRHKGNQQFF.

This clonotype was seen a few times. V gene TRBV6-5 combines with J gene TRBJ1-2; TRBD1 matches 8 bases. The CDR3 is made up of 14 amino acids. V was clipped by 7 bases and J by 7 bases; unmatched bases: 11. Germline CDR1 is MNHEY and CDR2 is SVGAGI. The CDR3 spells CASNHQGAPTGYTF. The DNA of the CDR3 is TGTGCCAGCAATCACCAGGGGGCGCCCACTGGCTACACCTTC.

This clonotype was seen ten or more times. The chain joins TRBV7-2 to TRBJ2-5, with TRBD1 as a possible D gene (5 bases). There are 14 residues in the CDR3. CDR1 is SGHTA and CDR2 is FQGNSA in the germline V gene. With 3 bases removed from V and 0 bases from J, the gap between germline ends came to 8 bases. This CDR3 reads CASSLTVNQETQYF. DNA for the CDR3: TGTGCCAGCAGCTTGACAGTTAACCAAGAGACCCAGTACTTC. Supplemented by reference TRBV7-2 and TRBJ2-5, the full variable domain reads GAGVSQSPSNKVTEKGKDVELRCDPISGHTALYWYRQSLGQGLEFLIYFQGNSAPDKSGLPSDRFSAERTGGSVSTLTIQRTQQEDSAVYLCASSLTVNQETQYFGPGTRLLVL.

This clonotype appeared a few times. The chain recombines TRBV2 with TRBJ1-2; no definite D call. Looked up from germline, CDR1 is SNHLY and CDR2 is FYNNEI. This CDR3 has 13 amino acids. Trimming removed 7 bases from V and 0 bases from J, with 9 bases in between. For the CDR3, the DNA is TGTGCCAGCATGGGAGTCTCTAACTATGGCTACACCTTC. Translation gives CASMGVSNYGYTF.

This clonotype came up many times. The rearrangement links TRBV6-6 to TRBJ2-3; D is possibly TRBD1 (6 bases). Between the trimmed V and J ends, which lost 6 bases and 10 bases, there was a span of 14 bases. The CDR3 runs to 12 residues. CDR1 is MNHNY, CDR2 SVGAGI, per germline (reference sequence). CDR3 sequence reads: CASRDTGSAQYF. The CDR3 DNA follows: TGTGCCAGCAGGGACACAGGGAGTGCGCAGTATTTT.